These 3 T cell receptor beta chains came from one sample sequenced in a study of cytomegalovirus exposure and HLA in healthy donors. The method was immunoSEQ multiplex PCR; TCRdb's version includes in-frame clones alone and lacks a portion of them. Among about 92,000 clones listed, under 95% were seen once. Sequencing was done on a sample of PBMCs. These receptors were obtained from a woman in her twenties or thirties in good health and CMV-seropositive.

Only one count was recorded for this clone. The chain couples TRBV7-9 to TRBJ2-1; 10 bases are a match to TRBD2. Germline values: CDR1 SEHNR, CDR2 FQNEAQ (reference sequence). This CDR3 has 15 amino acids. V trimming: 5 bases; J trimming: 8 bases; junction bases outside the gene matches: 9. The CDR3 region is CASSPLALAGDEQFF. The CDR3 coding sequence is TGTGCCAGCAGCCCCCTAGCGCTAGCGGGAGATGAGCAGTTCTTC.

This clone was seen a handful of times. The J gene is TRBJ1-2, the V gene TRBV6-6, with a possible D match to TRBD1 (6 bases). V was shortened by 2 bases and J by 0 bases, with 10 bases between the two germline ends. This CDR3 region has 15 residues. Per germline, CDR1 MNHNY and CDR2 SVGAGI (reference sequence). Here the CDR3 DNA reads TGTGCCAGCAGTTACGCGGGGGCAACTAACTATGGCTACACCTTC. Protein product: CASSYAGATNYGYTF.

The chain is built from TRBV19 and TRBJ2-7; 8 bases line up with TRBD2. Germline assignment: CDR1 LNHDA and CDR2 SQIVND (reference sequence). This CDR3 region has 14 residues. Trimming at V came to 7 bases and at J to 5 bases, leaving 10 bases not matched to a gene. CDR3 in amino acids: CASNERELTHEQYF. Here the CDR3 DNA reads TGTGCCAGTAACGAGCGGGAGTTAACCCACGAGCAGTACTTC.